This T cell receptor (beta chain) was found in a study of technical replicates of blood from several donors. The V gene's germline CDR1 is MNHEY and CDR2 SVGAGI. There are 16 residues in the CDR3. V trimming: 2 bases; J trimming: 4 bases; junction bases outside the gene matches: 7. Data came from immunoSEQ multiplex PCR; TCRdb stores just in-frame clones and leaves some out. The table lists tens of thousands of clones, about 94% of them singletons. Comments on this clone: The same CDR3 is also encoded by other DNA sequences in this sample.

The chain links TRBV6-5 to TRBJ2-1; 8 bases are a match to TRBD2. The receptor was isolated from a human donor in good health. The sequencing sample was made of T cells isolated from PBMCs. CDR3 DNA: TGTGCCAGCAGTTACGGTGGGCTAGCGGGTTACAATGAGCAGTTCTTC. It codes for CASSYGGLAGYNEQFF.